The clone carrying this T cell receptor (beta chain) was recorded a few times. This entry is derived from a study of blood T cell repertoires in COVID-19. After removal of 2 bases from V and 3 bases from J, the junction contained 12 bases not matched to a gene. CDR1 and CDR2 (germline): PRHDT, FYEKMQ (reference sequence). The CDR3 has 17 amino acids. Using immunoSEQ multiplex PCR, the repertoire was profiled, and TCRdb retains in-frame clones only, with some absent. This sample has over 120,000 clones, with about 79% found just once. Material: PBMCs or T cells enriched from blood (not recorded which). This chain uses TRBV13 with TRBJ1-2; 7 bases align to TRBD1. The clonotype was recovered from a woman in her forties or fifties who had recovered from COVID-19. The CDR3 reads CASSLLAQTGFDYGYTF. The CDR3 DNA follows: TGTGCCAGCAGCTTATTGGCCCAGACAGGGTTTGACTATGGCTACACCTTC.